The rows below give T cell receptor beta chains drawn from one sample of a study of T cells in Graves' hyperthyroidism and ophthalmopathy. One entry per CDR3 protein, called by TCRdb with MiXCR from the multiplex PCR reads. The data contain about 600,000 distinct CDR3 sequences, roughly a sixth of them singletons. Sequenced material: blood. Receptor source: a woman in her forties with Graves' ophthalmopathy. Both conserved end residues are part of each CDR3. A D gene is named only where the DNA matches it firmly. The size of a clone is reported for some rows only, either as once, few or many, or as a class for expanded clones.

d_call: -
j_call: TRBJ1-1
clone_size: -
v_call: TRBV12-3/TRBV12-4
cdr3_length: 15
cdr3_nt: TGTGCCAGCAGTCCACGGGCCGTCCCGGGGACTGAAGCTTTCTTT
cdr3_aa: CASSPRAVPGTEAFF

d_call: -
j_call: TRBJ2-1
clone_size: -
v_call: TRBV5-6
cdr3_length: 12
cdr3_nt: TGTGCCAGCAGCTTCCCCCGGGGTGAGCAGTTCTTC
cdr3_aa: CASSFPRGEQFF

d_call: -
j_call: TRBJ2-3
clone_size: many
v_call: TRBV2
cdr3_length: 11
cdr3_nt: TGTGCCAGCAACGAGGGGAGAACGCAGTATTTT
cdr3_aa: CASNEGRTQYF

d_call: -
j_call: TRBJ2-1
clone_size: few
v_call: TRBV5-5
cdr3_length: 13
cdr3_nt: TGTGCCAGCCTCCGGACGAACTACAATGAGCAGTTCTTC
cdr3_aa: CASLRTNYNEQFF

d_call: TRBD1
j_call: TRBJ1-1
clone_size: many
v_call: TRBV28
cdr3_length: 15
cdr3_nt: TGTGCCAGCAGCTCTCCCGGGACAGCGAACACTGAAGCTTTCTTT
cdr3_aa: CASSSPGTANTEAFF

d_call: -
j_call: TRBJ1-1
clone_size: many
v_call: TRBV18
cdr3_length: 15
cdr3_nt: TGTGCCAGCTCACTCATACAGGGTGTAAGCACTGAAGCTTTCTTT
cdr3_aa: CASSLIQGVSTEAFF

d_call: -
j_call: TRBJ1-2
clone_size: few
v_call: TRBV20-1
cdr3_length: 13
cdr3_nt: TGCAGTGCTAGAGTATTAGGGGTCTATGGCTACACCTTC
cdr3_aa: CSARVLGVYGYTF

d_call: TRBD1
j_call: TRBJ1-5
clone_size: -
v_call: TRBV12-3/TRBV12-4
cdr3_length: 13
cdr3_nt: TGTGCCAGCACCGGGACAGAGAATCAGCCCCAGCATTTT
cdr3_aa: CASTGTENQPQHF

d_call: TRBD2
j_call: TRBJ2-5
clone_size: few
v_call: TRBV6-1
cdr3_length: 15
cdr3_nt: TGTGCCAGTGCTTATAGCGGGGGGTACCAAGAGACCCAGTACTTC
cdr3_aa: CASAYSGGYQETQYF

d_call: -
j_call: TRBJ2-5
clone_size: few
v_call: TRBV4-1
cdr3_length: 16
cdr3_nt: TGCGCCAGCAGCCAAGAACCGACCTTGGGGGGAGAGACCCAGTACTTC
cdr3_aa: CASSQEPTLGGETQYF

d_call: -
j_call: TRBJ1-5
clone_size: -
v_call: TRBV28
cdr3_length: 15
cdr3_nt: TGTGCCAGCACCCGAGACCGGGGGGCGAGGCAGCCCCAGCATTTT
cdr3_aa: CASTRDRGARQPQHF

d_call: -
j_call: TRBJ1-2
clone_size: -
v_call: TRBV6-6
cdr3_length: 14
cdr3_nt: TGTGCCAGCAGTTACTCGGTGGGGGGCTATGGCTACACCTTC
cdr3_aa: CASSYSVGGYGYTF

d_call: -
j_call: TRBJ2-2
clone_size: few
v_call: TRBV2
cdr3_length: 16
cdr3_nt: TGTGCCAGCAGTGAAGTGGAACAGGGGAACACCGGGGAGCTGTTTTTT
cdr3_aa: CASSEVEQGNTGELFF

d_call: TRBD1
j_call: TRBJ1-5
clone_size: -
v_call: TRBV18
cdr3_length: 13
cdr3_nt: TGTGCCAGCTCAGAGGACAGGGATCAGCCCCAGCATTTT
cdr3_aa: CASSEDRDQPQHF

d_call: TRBD2
j_call: TRBJ2-7
clone_size: -
v_call: TRBV6-5
cdr3_length: 15
cdr3_nt: TGTGCCAGCAGTAACCGACTAGCGGGAGGGAACGAGCAGTACTTC
cdr3_aa: CASSNRLAGGNEQYF

d_call: TRBD1
j_call: TRBJ2-7
clone_size: -
v_call: TRBV29-1
cdr3_length: 15
cdr3_nt: TGCAGCGTTGAAGGTCGTGCAGGGGGCGAAAGCGAGCAGTACTTC
cdr3_aa: CSVEGRAGGESEQYF

d_call: -
j_call: TRBJ2-1
clone_size: many
v_call: TRBV2
cdr3_length: 14
cdr3_nt: TGTGCCAGCAGGGACGGGAGCTCCTACAATGAGCAGTTCTTC
cdr3_aa: CASRDGSSYNEQFF

d_call: TRBD2
j_call: TRBJ2-7
clone_size: -
v_call: TRBV11-3
cdr3_length: 16
cdr3_nt: TGTGCCAGCAGCTTGGGAGGACTAGCGGGACGTGACGAGCAGTACTTC
cdr3_aa: CASSLGGLAGRDEQYF

d_call: -
j_call: TRBJ2-7
clone_size: many
v_call: TRBV14
cdr3_length: 13
cdr3_nt: TGTGCCAGCAGTCCGAGTCGGGGGAACGAGCAGTACTTC
cdr3_aa: CASSPSRGNEQYF

d_call: -
j_call: TRBJ2-3
clone_size: -
v_call: TRBV6-2/TRBV6-3
cdr3_length: 15
cdr3_nt: TGTGCCAGCAGTAACCGGGACACGGACACAGATACGCAGTATTTT
cdr3_aa: CASSNRDTDTDTQYF

d_call: TRBD1
j_call: TRBJ1-4
clone_size: many
v_call: TRBV6-1
cdr3_length: 13
cdr3_nt: TGTGCCAGCAGCGACGGACAGGATGAAAAACTGTTTTTT
cdr3_aa: CASSDGQDEKLFF

d_call: -
j_call: TRBJ2-5
clone_size: -
v_call: TRBV19
cdr3_length: 13
cdr3_nt: TGTGCCACATCATCTGGGGCTGGGCAGACCCAGTACTTC
cdr3_aa: CATSSGAGQTQYF

d_call: -
j_call: TRBJ1-5
clone_size: once
v_call: TRBV2
cdr3_length: 15
cdr3_nt: TGTGCCAGCAGTGCATCGGGGACGAGCAATCAGCCCCAGCATTTT
cdr3_aa: CASSASGTSNQPQHF

d_call: TRBD2
j_call: TRBJ2-3
clone_size: many
v_call: TRBV29-1
cdr3_length: 15
cdr3_nt: TGCAGCGTTGAATACGGGCGGGAGGGCGGAGATACGCAGTATTTT
cdr3_aa: CSVEYGREGGDTQYF

d_call: -
j_call: TRBJ1-5
clone_size: -
v_call: TRBV20-1
cdr3_length: 13
cdr3_nt: TGCAGTGCCGGACGGGGGGAGAATCAGCCCCAGCATTTT
cdr3_aa: CSAGRGENQPQHF

d_call: -
j_call: TRBJ2-3
clone_size: -
v_call: TRBV30
cdr3_length: 12
cdr3_nt: TGTGCCTGGAGTCTTGTGGTTAATACGCAGTATTTT
cdr3_aa: CAWSLVVNTQYF

d_call: -
j_call: TRBJ1-2
clone_size: many
v_call: TRBV5-1
cdr3_length: 14
cdr3_nt: TGCGCCAGCTCATCCCAGGGAGCTAACTATGGCTACACCTTC
cdr3_aa: CASSSQGANYGYTF

d_call: -
j_call: TRBJ2-3
clone_size: many
v_call: TRBV3-1
cdr3_length: 14
cdr3_nt: TGTGCCAGCAGCCGTCCCACCTTATCTGATACGCAGTATTTT
cdr3_aa: CASSRPTLSDTQYF

d_call: TRBD2
j_call: TRBJ2-7
clone_size: many
v_call: TRBV11-2
cdr3_length: 16
cdr3_nt: TGTGCCAGCAGCTCGCTACGCGGGAGGGTTTTCTACGAGCAGTACTTC
cdr3_aa: CASSSLRGRVFYEQYF

d_call: -
j_call: TRBJ1-1
clone_size: few
v_call: TRBV6-1
cdr3_length: 13
cdr3_nt: TGTGCCAGCAGTACCCGACCGCACCGTGAAGCTTTCTTT
cdr3_aa: CASSTRPHREAFF

d_call: -
j_call: TRBJ1-2
clone_size: many
v_call: TRBV7-9
cdr3_length: 17
cdr3_nt: TGTGCCAGCAGCTTAACGTGGCAGGATCAAGCTAACTATGGCTACACCTTC
cdr3_aa: CASSLTWQDQANYGYTF

d_call: -
j_call: TRBJ2-6
clone_size: once
v_call: TRBV6-2/TRBV6-3
cdr3_length: 16
cdr3_nt: TGTGCCAGCAGCCTAGCCGGGAGCTCTGGGGCCAACGTCCTGACTTTC
cdr3_aa: CASSLAGSSGANVLTF